This T cell receptor beta chain was sequenced in a study of shared clonotypes between healthy human individuals. Study-level points and caveats: Lower generation probabilities were found for non-shared clonotypes than for those shared by all four donors.

The assay used deep level. Sequencing was performed with immunoSEQ multiplex PCR; in TCRdb, only in-frame clones are kept and a portion is missing. The sample yields millions of clones, around nine tenths seen once. About this clone: Its matching antigen is unknown.

The TCR comes from a young man in good health. Sample: naive CD4+ T cells sorted from blood. Subset here: CD45RA+ positively selected.

CDR3 in DNA: TGTGCCATCAGTGAGCCCGGGACTAGCGGAGACAATGAGCAGTTCTTC. Amino acids: CAISEPGTSGDNEQFF. The V and J genes are TRBV10-3 and TRBJ2-1, with 11 bases fitting TRBD2. CDR1 and CDR2 (germline): ENHRY, SYGVKD. With 2 bases clipped from V and 5 bases from J, the junction kept 5 bases outside the gene matches. This CDR3 region has 16 residues.